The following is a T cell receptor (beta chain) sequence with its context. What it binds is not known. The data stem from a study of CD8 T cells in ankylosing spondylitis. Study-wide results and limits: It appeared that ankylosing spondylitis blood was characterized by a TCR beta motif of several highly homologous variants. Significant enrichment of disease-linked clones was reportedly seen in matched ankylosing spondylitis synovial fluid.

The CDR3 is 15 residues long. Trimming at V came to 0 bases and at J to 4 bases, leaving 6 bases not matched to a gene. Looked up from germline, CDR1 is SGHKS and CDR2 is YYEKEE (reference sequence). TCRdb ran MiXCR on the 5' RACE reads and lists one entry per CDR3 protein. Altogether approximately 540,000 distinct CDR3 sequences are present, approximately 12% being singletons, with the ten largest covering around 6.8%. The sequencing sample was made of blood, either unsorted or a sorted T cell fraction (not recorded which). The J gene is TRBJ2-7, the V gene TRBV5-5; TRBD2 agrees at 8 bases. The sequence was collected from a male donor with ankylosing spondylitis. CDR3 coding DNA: TGTGCCAGCAGCTTGGGCAGCGGGAGTGGGTACGAGCAGTACTTC. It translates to CASSLGSGSGYEQYF.